Given below is one T cell receptor (beta chain) in context. V shed 3 bases, J shed 8 bases, and the junction held 6 bases outside the gene matches. The V gene's germline CDR1 is LNHDA and CDR2 SQIVND (reference sequence). CDR3 length: 14 residues. This entry comes from a study of blood T cell repertoires in COVID-19. Repertoires were generated with immunoSEQ multiplex PCR, while TCRdb's copy carries only in-frame clones and drops some. In the table there are 150,000 to 200,000 clones, about 88% of which are singletons. The sequence was obtained from a woman older than 75 with acute or convalescent COVID-19. The rearrangement uses TRBV19 and TRBJ2-4; TRBD1 agrees at 8 bases. The sequencing sample was made of peripheral blood. Here the CDR3 reads CASSITQGADIQYF. CDR3 nucleotide sequence: TGTGCCAGTAGTATTACGCAGGGGGCAGACATTCAGTACTTC. The full variable domain, with the rest looked up from reference TRBV19 and TRBJ2-4, is DGGITQSPKYLFRKEGQNVTLSCEQNLNHDAMYWYRQDPGQGLRLIYYSQIVNDFQKGDIAEGYSVSREKKESFPLTVTSAQKNPTAFYLCASSITQGADIQYFGAGTRLSVL.